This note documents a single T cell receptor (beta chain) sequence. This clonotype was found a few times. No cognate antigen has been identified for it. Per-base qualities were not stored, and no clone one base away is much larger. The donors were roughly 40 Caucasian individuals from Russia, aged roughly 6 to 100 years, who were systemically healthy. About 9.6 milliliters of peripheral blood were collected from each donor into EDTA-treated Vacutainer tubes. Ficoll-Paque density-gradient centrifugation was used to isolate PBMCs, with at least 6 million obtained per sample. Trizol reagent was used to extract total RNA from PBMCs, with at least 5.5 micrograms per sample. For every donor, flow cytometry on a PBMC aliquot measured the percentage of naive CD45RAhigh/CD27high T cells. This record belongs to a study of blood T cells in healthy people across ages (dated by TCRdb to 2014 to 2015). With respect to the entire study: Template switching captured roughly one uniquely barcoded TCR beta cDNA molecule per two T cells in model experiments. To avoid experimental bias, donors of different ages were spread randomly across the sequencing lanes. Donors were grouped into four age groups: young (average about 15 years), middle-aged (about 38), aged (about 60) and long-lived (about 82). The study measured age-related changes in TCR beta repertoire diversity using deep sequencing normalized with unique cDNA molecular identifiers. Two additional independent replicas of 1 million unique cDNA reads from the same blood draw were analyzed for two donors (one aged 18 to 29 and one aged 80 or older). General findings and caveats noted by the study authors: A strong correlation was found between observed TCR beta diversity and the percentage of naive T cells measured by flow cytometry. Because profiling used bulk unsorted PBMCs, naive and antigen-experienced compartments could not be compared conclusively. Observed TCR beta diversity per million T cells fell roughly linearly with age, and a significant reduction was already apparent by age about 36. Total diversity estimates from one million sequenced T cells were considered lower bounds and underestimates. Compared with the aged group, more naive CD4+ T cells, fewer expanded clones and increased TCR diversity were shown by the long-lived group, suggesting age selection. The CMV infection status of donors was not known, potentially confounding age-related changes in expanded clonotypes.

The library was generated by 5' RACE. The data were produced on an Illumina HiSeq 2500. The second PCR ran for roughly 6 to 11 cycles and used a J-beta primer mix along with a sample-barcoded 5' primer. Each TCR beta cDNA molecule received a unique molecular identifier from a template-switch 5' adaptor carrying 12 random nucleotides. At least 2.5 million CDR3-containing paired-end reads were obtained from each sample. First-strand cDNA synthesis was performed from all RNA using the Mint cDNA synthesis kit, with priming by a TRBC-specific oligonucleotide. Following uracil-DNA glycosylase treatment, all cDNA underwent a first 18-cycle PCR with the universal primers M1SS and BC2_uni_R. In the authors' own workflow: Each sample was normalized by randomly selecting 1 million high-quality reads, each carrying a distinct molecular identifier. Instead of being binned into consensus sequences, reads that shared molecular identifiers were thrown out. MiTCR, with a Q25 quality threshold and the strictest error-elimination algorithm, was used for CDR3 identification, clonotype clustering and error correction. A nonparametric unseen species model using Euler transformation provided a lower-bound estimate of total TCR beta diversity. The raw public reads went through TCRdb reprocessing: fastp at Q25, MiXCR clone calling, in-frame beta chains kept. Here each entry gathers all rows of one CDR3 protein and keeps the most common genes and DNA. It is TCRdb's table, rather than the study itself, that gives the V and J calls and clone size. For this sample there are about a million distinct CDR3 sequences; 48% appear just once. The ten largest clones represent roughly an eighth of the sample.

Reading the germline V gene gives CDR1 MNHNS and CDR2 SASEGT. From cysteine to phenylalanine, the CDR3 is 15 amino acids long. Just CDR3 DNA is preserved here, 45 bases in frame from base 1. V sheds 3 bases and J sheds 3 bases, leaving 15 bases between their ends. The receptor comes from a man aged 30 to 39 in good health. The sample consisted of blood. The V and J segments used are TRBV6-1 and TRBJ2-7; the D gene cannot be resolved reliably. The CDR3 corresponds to CASSDLFSTNYEQYF. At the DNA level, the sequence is TGTGCCAGCAGTGATCTCTTCTCGACAAACTACGAGCAGTACTTC.